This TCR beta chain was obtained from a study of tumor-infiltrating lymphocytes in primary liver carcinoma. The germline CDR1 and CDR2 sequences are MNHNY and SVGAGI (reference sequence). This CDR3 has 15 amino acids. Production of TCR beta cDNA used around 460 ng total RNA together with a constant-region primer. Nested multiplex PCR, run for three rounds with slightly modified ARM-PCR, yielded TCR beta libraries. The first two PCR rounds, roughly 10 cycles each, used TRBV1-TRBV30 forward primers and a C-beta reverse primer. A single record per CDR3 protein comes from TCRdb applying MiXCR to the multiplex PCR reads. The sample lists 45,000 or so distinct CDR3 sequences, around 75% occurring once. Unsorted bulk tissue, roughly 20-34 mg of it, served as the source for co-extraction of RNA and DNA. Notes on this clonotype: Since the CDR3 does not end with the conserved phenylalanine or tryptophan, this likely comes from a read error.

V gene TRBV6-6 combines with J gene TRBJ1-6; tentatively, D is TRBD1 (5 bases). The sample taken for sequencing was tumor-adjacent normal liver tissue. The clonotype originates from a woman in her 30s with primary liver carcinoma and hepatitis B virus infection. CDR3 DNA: TGTGCCGGCAGTTCCCGGGGCCACAGTGGATCACCCCTCCACTCT. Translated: CAGSSRGHSGSPLHS.